The present entry profiles one T cell receptor (beta chain) with its context. Its specificity is unknown. The sample originates from a study of response to subunit inactivated influenza vaccine. TCRdb analysed the RT-PCR reads with MiXCR anew, one entry per CDR3 protein. Altogether fewer than 700,000 distinct CDR3 sequences are present, roughly 13% being singletons, with the ten largest covering under 15%. Findings of the study overall: Few new T cells, the authors suggested, are recruited by each seasonal influenza vaccination.

The V end was cut by 6 bases, the J end by 2 bases, with 14 bases between. The CDR3 spans 15 residues. The rearrangement joins TRBV12-3 or TRBV12-4 to TRBJ2-1; possibly TRBD1 for D (5 bases). Sequencing was performed on PBMCs from blood, taken roughly 48 days after vaccination. This receptor was obtained from a man aged 45-65 years who received an inactivated influenza vaccine. The CDR3 nucleotides are TGTGCCAGCAGGATTGACAGACTTACCTACAATGAGCAGTTCTTC. Translation gives CASRIDRLTYNEQFF.